A selection of T cell receptor beta chains follows, all from one sample in a study of T cell changes during pregnancy in multiple sclerosis. Profiled with immunoSEQ multiplex PCR; TCRdb holds only in-frame clones, not every one. The sample gives around 25,000 clones, 86% of which show up once; approximately 8% is in the top ten. This specimen consisted of CD8+ T cells from peripheral blood mononuclear cells, obtained in the first trimester of pregnancy. The receptors come from a female donor in good health, enrolled as a control in a pregnancy study. The CDR3 runs from the conserved cysteine through the conserved F or W. D genes are given only for firm matches. The size entry is marked missing in some rows and otherwise reads once, few, many or a size class.

d_call clone_size j_call v_call cdr3_nt cdr3_aa
. . TRBJ1-2 TRBV5-1 TGCGCCAGCAGCTTGTTCCAGGGCGGTATGTATGGCTACACCTTC CASSLFQGGMYGYTF
. . TRBJ1-1 TRBV7-9 TGTGCCAGCAGCCCGATCGGGGTCGTTGAAGCTTTCTTT CASSPIGVVEAFF
TRBD1 . TRBJ2-7 TRBV2 TGTGCCAGCAGGGCCGGGACAGGGGGCGAGCAGTACTTC CASRAGTGGEQYF
. . TRBJ2-1 TRBV5-6 TGTGCCAGCAGCTTGGGGACAGTGTCCAATGAGCAGTTCTTC CASSLGTVSNEQFF
. . TRBJ2-3 TRBV6-4 TGTGCCAGCAGTGGGGTAATCGGTGGGGCAACCGATACGCAGTATTTT CASSGVIGGATDTQYF
TRBD1 . TRBJ2-3 TRBV4-3 TGCGCCAGCAGCCAAAGACAGGGGGCAAGAGATACGCAGTATTTT CASSQRQGARDTQYF
TRBD2 once TRBJ2-1 TRBV7-9 TGTGCCAGCAGCTTAGCTGCGGGGGGGCCCGAAGAGCAGTTCTTC CASSLAAGGPEEQFF
TRBD2 once TRBJ2-3 TRBV4-3 TGCGCCAGCAGCCAGAGACTAGCGGGGGGCCCAGATACGCAGTATTTT CASSQRLAGGPDTQYF
. . TRBJ2-3 TRBV5-8 TGTGCCAGCAGGTTCCGGGACTCCAACACAGATACGCAGTATTTT CASRFRDSNTDTQYF
. . TRBJ1-5 TRBV27 TGTGCCAGCAGTTTATCGTCGCCCCACGGGGGCAATCAGCCCCAGCATTTT CASSLSSPHGGNQPQHF
. . TRBJ2-3 TRBV6-6 TGTGCCAGCAGTTACTCTAGCGGCACAGATACGCAGTATTTT CASSYSSGTDTQYF
TRBD2 . TRBJ2-3 TRBV27 TGTGCCAGCAGTTTTGGCGGGAGGAGTACAGATACGCAGTATTTT CASSFGGRSTDTQYF
TRBD1 . TRBJ2-5 TRBV2 TGTGCCAGCAGTGTTTGGGACAGCAAAGAGACCCAGTACTTC CASSVWDSKETQYF
. few TRBJ1-2 TRBV9 TGTGCCAGCAGCGTCACTGAGAACTATGGCTACACCTTC CASSVTENYGYTF
. . TRBJ1-1 TRBV7-2 TGTGCCAGCAGCCCCGGGAATGAGGGAAATGAAGCTTTCTTT CASSPGNEGNEAFF
TRBD1 . TRBJ2-3 TRBV11-2 TGTGCCAGCAGCCCCCACAGACAGGGGAGCACAGATACGCAGTATTTT CASSPHRQGSTDTQYF
TRBD1 . TRBJ1-2 TRBV29-1 TGCAGCGCCTCGGGACAGGGAGAGGAGGGCTACACCTTC CSASGQGEEGYTF
. . TRBJ2-3 TRBV9 TGTGCCAGCAGCGTAGATGGCACCCCGGGAGATACGCAGTATTTT CASSVDGTPGDTQYF
. . TRBJ1-5 TRBV6-5 TGTGCCAGCAGTTTATCCCCAGGCAATCAGCCCCAGCATTTT CASSLSPGNQPQHF
. . TRBJ2-3 TRBV7-9 TGTGCCAGCAGCTCAGGGTTTAGCGGCTCCACAGATACGCAGTATTTT CASSSGFSGSTDTQYF
TRBD2 . TRBJ2-6 TRBV27 TGTGCCAGCAGTTTATCGGCGGGACTACCCTCTGGGGCCAACGTCCTGACTTTC CASSLSAGLPSGANVLTF
. medium-sized TRBJ2-7 TRBV5-1 TGCGCCAGCAGGCCGGACACCCCGTACGAGCAGTACTTC CASRPDTPYEQYF
. . TRBJ2-2 TRBV9 TGTGCCAGCACCCGAGGTGGCGGGGAGCTGTTTTTT CASTRGGGELFF
. few TRBJ1-5 TRBV19 TGTGCCAGTAGTATAGAACAAATTAGCAATCAGCCCCAGCATTTT CASSIEQISNQPQHF
. . TRBJ2-1 TRBV11-2 TGTGCCAGCAGCCCAGACGGGGGTAGGGTCAATGAGCAGTTCTTC CASSPDGGRVNEQFF
TRBD1 . TRBJ2-7 TRBV6-1 TGTGCCAGCAGTAGCGCCCGACAGGGGAGGAACGAGCAGTACTTC CASSSARQGRNEQYF
TRBD1 . TRBJ1-6 TRBV9 TGTGCCAGCAGCCCGGACAGGGCGAGCTCCTATAATTCACCCCTCCACTTT CASSPDRASSYNSPLHF
TRBD1 . TRBJ1-2 TRBV30 TGTGCCTGTACAACAGGGGGCTACCCGTTTGGCTACACCTTC CACTTGGYPFGYTF
. once TRBJ2-2 TRBV18 TGTGCCAGCTCACCAGAGGAGATACCGAACACCGGGGAGCTGTTTTTT CASSPEEIPNTGELFF
. . TRBJ2-7 TRBV4-3 TGCGCCAGCAGCCAAGATCGGGGGGCTCTCTACGAGCAGTACTTC CASSQDRGALYEQYF
TRBD1 . TRBJ1-1 TRBV7-9 TGTGCCAGCAGCTTAGCGGGACAGGGGACAATGAACACTGAAGCTTTCTTT CASSLAGQGTMNTEAFF
. . TRBJ1-2 TRBV9 TGTGCCAGCAGCGTAGCCAGAGGGACACCAACCCAACTTCAATACTATGGCTACACCTTC CASSVARGTPTQLQYYGYTF
. few TRBJ1-4 TRBV4-3 TGCGCCAGCAGCCCAGAGGGGGGGAAGGGTAATGAAAAACTGTTTTTT CASSPEGGKGNEKLFF
. . TRBJ1-1 TRBV7-8 TGTGCCAGCAGCTCACCTCCAGGGGTTGAAGCTTTCTTT CASSSPPGVEAFF
. . TRBJ2-4 TRBV6-9 TGTGCCAGGGTCAGGGAGGCCCTCAAAAACATTCAGTACTTC CARVREALKNIQYF
TRBD1 . TRBJ2-7 TRBV28 TGTGCCAGCAGTCAGACAGGGGGTTCCTACGAGCAGTACTTC CASSQTGGSYEQYF
. . TRBJ1-1 TRBV11-1 TGTGCCAGCAGCTTAACCCCCTCGAGTGGGGGCCGCGGAATAGAAGCTTTCTTT CASSLTPSSGGRGIEAFF
. . TRBJ2-1 TRBV7-9 TGTGCCAGCAGCCCTGTAATGAATGAGCAGTTCTTC CASSPVMNEQFF
TRBD1 . TRBJ2-3 TRBV7-9 TGTGCCAGCAGCAACCGGGACAGGGGTCCAGATACGCAGTATTTT CASSNRDRGPDTQYF
. . TRBJ1-5 TRBV18 TGTGCCAGCTCACCACGAAGTAGACAGCACTACAATCAGCCCCAGCATTTT CASSPRSRQHYNQPQHF
TRBD1 many TRBJ1-4 TRBV5-1 TGCGCCAGCAGCCCCGGGGGGGGACAGGGAGAAAAACTGTTTTTT CASSPGGGQGEKLFF
. . TRBJ2-3 TRBV6-4 TGTGCCAGCAGTGACGGCGACACCACGGATACGCAGTATTTT CASSDGDTTDTQYF
TRBD2 . TRBJ2-1 TRBV7-2 TGTGCCAGCAGCGTTCCTCCGGGACTAGCGAGCAATGAGCAGTTCTTC CASSVPPGLASNEQFF
TRBD1 . TRBJ1-4 TRBV25-1 TGTGCCAGCAGTGGCTGGGACAGGGGTGTAGGTGAAAAACTGTTTTTT CASSGWDRGVGEKLFF
. . TRBJ1-3 TRBV7-3 TGTGCCAGCAGCTTAGGGAGTTCTGGAAACACCATATATTTT CASSLGSSGNTIYF
. . TRBJ2-1 TRBV9 TGTGCCAGCAGGTCGACTGGCGATGAGCAGTTCTTC CASRSTGDEQFF
. . TRBJ1-1 TRBV27 TGTGCCAGCACCCAATCCTTCGGACAGCTGAACACTGAAGCTTTCTTT CASTQSFGQLNTEAFF
. . TRBJ1-5 TRBV6-5 TGTGCCAGCAGTTCCTTGGGGGGGGATCAGCCCCAGCATTTT CASSSLGGDQPQHF
TRBD1 . TRBJ1-1 TRBV4-3 TGCGCCAGCAGCCCTATAGAGACAGGGGGAATGAACACTGAAGCTTTCTTT CASSPIETGGMNTEAFF
. . TRBJ2-1 TRBV7-9 TGTGCCAGCAGTCTTAGCGGTTATGAGCAGTTCTTC CASSLSGYEQFF
. . TRBJ1-1 TRBV4-1 TGCGCCAGCAGCCAGCGAGGGAAGGACACTGAAGCTTTCTTT CASSQRGKDTEAFF
TRBD2 . TRBJ2-1 TRBV15 TGTGCCACCAGCAGTGGCGTGGGACGGGGGGGCCCCTACAATGAGCAGTTCTTC CATSSGVGRGGPYNEQFF
. . TRBJ2-5 TRBV28 TGTGCCAGCAGTCGGACTTATACCTTTGAGACCCAGTACTTC CASSRTYTFETQYF
TRBD2 . TRBJ2-1 TRBV27 TGTGCCAGCAGTTTTGGACTAGTTTTCGATGAGCAGTTCTTC CASSFGLVFDEQFF
TRBD2 once TRBJ2-3 TRBV6-4 TGTGCCAGCAGTGAGCGGGGGGGCAGCACAGATACGCAGTATTTT CASSERGGSTDTQYF
TRBD1 . TRBJ1-2 TRBV6-5 TGTGCCAGCAGTTACGACAGGGACTATGGCTACACCTTC CASSYDRDYGYTF
. . TRBJ2-5 TRBV27 TGTGCCAGCAGTTATCACCGTGGGAGACAAGAGACCCAGTACTTC CASSYHRGRQETQYF
. . TRBJ2-1 TRBV6-5 TGTGCCAGCAGCCTAAACAGCCCCTACAATGAGCAGTTCTTC CASSLNSPYNEQFF
TRBD2 . TRBJ2-5 TRBV4-3 TGCGCCAGCAGCCAAGGTAGCGGGGCACAAGAGACCCAGTACTTC CASSQGSGAQETQYF
. . TRBJ1-1 TRBV2 TGTGCCAGCAGTGAAAGGAGGACAGCGAACATTGAAGCTTTCTTT CASSERRTANIEAFF